This T cell receptor (beta chain) originates from a study of T cell responses to AZD1222 COVID-19 vaccine. Per the germline V gene, CDR1 is LNHDA and CDR2 is SQIVND (reference sequence). Trimming shortened V by 4 bases and J by 1 base, and 5 bases separated the two germline ends. The length of the CDR3 is 12 residues. General study points: Baseline testing showed seropositivity in only a handful of AZD1222 recipients. Researchers took repertoire samples only after the peak T cell response had come. Elevations in Spike-specific TCR breadth and depth followed administration of two AZD1222 doses.

Here immunoSEQ multiplex PCR was the method, and the copy in TCRdb shows in-frame clones only, minus some. The data show fewer than 180,000 clones, around 90% seen once. On this clone: Its antigen is unidentified. Other DNA sequences from this sample encode an identical CDR3 as well.

This material consisted of peripheral blood, taken 28 days after the second AZD1222 dose. The chain joins TRBV19 to TRBJ2-7, with D unclear. The TCR sequence derives from an adult who received the AZD1222 COVID-19 vaccine. CDR3 nucleotides: TGTGCCAGTAGTACTGATTCCTACGAGCAGTACTTC. Its protein product is CASSTDSYEQYF.